This record covers a single T cell receptor (beta chain). The antigen remains unidentified. Every patient had relapsed following autologous stem cell transplantation, and cohorts differed in brentuximab vedotin exposure. Using magnetic negative selection, the CD4+ T cells were separated out of thawed PBMCs. The data belong to a study of PD-1 blockade in classical Hodgkin lymphoma. Study-level background: Nivolumab 3 mg/kg was given intravenously every 2 weeks.

Libraries were prepared by immunoSEQ multiplex PCR; TCRdb keeps only in-frame clonotypes and omits some of them. This sample yields some 4,200 clones, of which 80% to 90% are seen a single time; roughly 0.96% belongs to the top ten. V was pared by 7 bases and J by 8 bases, with 12 bases of the junction left unmatched. Germline loops: CDR1 MNHNY, CDR2 SVGAGI (reference sequence). The CDR3 has 15 residues. Study-level findings and limits: Newly diagnosed patients were reported to start with lower TCR diversity than healthy donors.

Sequenced material: CD4+ T cells from blood, taken at baseline. V usage is TRBV6-6 and J usage is TRBJ2-1; TRBD2 aligns across 9 bases. The clonotype originates from a human donor with classical Hodgkin lymphoma. In nucleotides, the CDR3 is TGTGCCAGCAAAGGGGACGCGGGGGGGCCTCATGAGCAGTTCTTC. This translates into CASKGDAGGPHEQFF.